This TCR beta chain derives from a study of shared clonotypes between healthy human individuals. Study-wide background: Donors consisted of a couple of women and three men between 18 and 49. Three CD4 naive, three CD4 memory, two CD8 naive and one CD8 memory plate were used per donor. Points from the study as a whole: Incomplete sequencing of sorted subsets was indicated by rarefaction despite large depth. Non-shared clonotypes were found to have lower generation probabilities than the clonotypes that were shared by all four of the sorted-subset donors.

Naive CD8 cells lacked CD45RO and underwent positive selection for CCR7, leaving out terminally differentiated effector memory CD45RA+ cells. CDR3 size: 15 residues. After removal of 4 bases from V and 5 bases from J, the junction contained 6 bases not matched to a gene. Germline assignment: CDR1 MGHRA and CDR2 YSYEKL. With regard to this clone: The antigen is not known.

Libraries were prepared by immunoSEQ multiplex PCR; TCRdb keeps only in-frame clonotypes and omits some of them. The data contain some 2 million clones, about 95% of them singletons. The rearrangement links TRBV4-1 to TRBJ2-3; 10 positions agree with TRBD1. The sequenced sample was naive CD8+ T cells sorted from blood. The clonotype was recovered from a man younger than 35 in good health. The CDR3 DNA follows: TGCGCCAGCAGCCTCTGGACAGGGGGGGGAGATACGCAGTATTTT. Its translation is CASSLWTGGGDTQYF.